This TCR beta chain comes out of a study of T cell repertoires in cytomegalovirus infection. Study-level information: Public TCR beta signatures provided an indication of both CMV infection and a matching HLA type. The study's findings and limits: Accumulated public TCR beta family frequency recognized individuals carrying CMV together with the relevant HLA. Across the ex vivo response, the dominant clonotypes were HLA-C-restricted CMV-specific TCR beta clonotypes.

Each CDR3 protein is one row after TCRdb ran MiXCR on the reads. The sample shows approximately 500,000 distinct CDR3 sequences, over 9% of them seen only once. This clonotype occurred many times. The antigen remains unidentified. After removal of 4 bases from V and 5 bases from J, the junction contained 6 bases not matched to a gene. CDR1 is LGHDT, CDR2 YNNKEL, per germline (reference sequence). CDR3 length equals 14 residues. This chain connects TRBV3-1 to TRBJ1-1; 8 bases agree with TRBD1. The sample consisted of PBMCs. The clonotype originates from a human donor in good health (CMV status not recorded). Some clones in this sample may be carry-over from other donors' samples. As DNA, the CDR3 is TGTGCCAGCAGCCCGGGACAGGCAGAGACTGAAGCTTTCTTT. This encodes CASSPGQAETEAFF.